The T cell receptor beta chain described here comes from a study of T-cell reconstitution after alpha-beta-depleted transplantation in children (dated by TCRdb to the mid-2010s). Describing the broader study: Using TCR repertoire profiling, the study followed T-cell immune reconstitution in a quantitative way in children after TCRalphabeta/CD19-depleted allogeneic hematopoietic cell transplantation.

Points on this clonotype: This clone's antigen is unknown. No clone much larger than this one lies a single base away; base qualities are absent.

The germline V end is reduced by 6 bases and the J end by 3 bases; junction bases left unmatched: 9. CDR1 and CDR2 were assigned from the germline V gene (reference sequence) as DFQATT and SNEGSKA. Inclusive of the bounding cysteine and phenylalanine, the CDR3 is 14 residues long. This entry keeps only the CDR3 DNA: 42 bases, framed from base 1. What the treatment or condition label conveys for this sample: allogeneic hematopoietic cell transplantation with graft depleted of TCRalphabeta T cells and CD19 B cells. Transplant recipients were children who received TCRalphabeta/CD19-depleted allogeneic hematopoietic cell grafts. Results and caveats for the whole study, not just this receptor: Hyperexpanded clone frequencies declined over subsequent months; after one year, T-cell counts and TCRbeta diversity were mostly attributed to newly produced T cells. In some patients, the high TCRbeta diversity seen at day 60 was put down to recipient T cells and intrathymic progenitors that had survived conditioning. Apparently early alphabetaT-cell count recovery about two months after transplant reportedly relied on only several hundred rapidly expanded clones derived from non-depleted graft cells.

Library prep was done by PCR. Sequenced using an Illumina HiSeq 2500. TCR library preparation used molecular barcoding, with unique molecular identifiers applied to normalize quantification of the TCRbeta repertoire. TCRdb reprocessing: public reads trimmed at Q25 with fastp, clones called with MiXCR, in-frame beta chains kept. Rows are combined by CDR3 protein, so each entry shows the most common genes and DNA. Present in this sample are 670,000 or so distinct CDR3 sequences, around 12% of which were seen just once. 0.79% of the sample comes from the top ten. This sequence was found in a girl aged 2 to 10 with congenital amegakaryocytic thrombocytopenia, due to receive a stem cell transplant. The chain uses TRBV20-1 and TRBJ2-7; 9 bases in the middle match TRBD1. The source material was PBMCs, sampled before TCRalphabeta/CD19-depleted stem cell transplant. The DNA reads TGCAGTGCCTACACGGACAGGGGATTCTACGAGCAGTACTTC. The translation is CSAYTDRGFYEQYF.